This T cell receptor (beta chain) emerged from a study of shared clonotypes between healthy human individuals. With 3 bases removed from V and 5 bases from J, the gap between germline ends came to 13 bases. CDR1 and CDR2 from the germline V gene are MNHEY and SVGAGI. The length of the CDR3 is 15 residues. The assay was run at deep level. Data came from immunoSEQ multiplex PCR; TCRdb stores just in-frame clones and leaves some out. The table has over 400,000 clones, more than 75% seen once; the top ten hold about 12%. The chain carries TRBV6-5 and TRBJ2-2; D unresolved. Material for sequencing was PBMCs. This clonotype was obtained from a woman in her thirties or forties in good health. Some clones in this sample may be carry-over from other donors' samples. CDR3 nucleotide sequence: TGTGCCAGCAGTTATGATAGTTTGAGAACCGGGGAGCTGTTTTTT. Translating it yields CASSYDSLRTGELFF.